This T cell receptor (beta chain) was profiled in a study of cytomegalovirus exposure and HLA in healthy donors. Regarding the study as a whole: There were some public TCRs occurring in many donors, but most TCR sequences were rare. According to a later analysis, TCR clusters from the first cohort tended to co-occur in the 100 to 150 validation repertoires. Altogether, 160 or so TCR beta chains were recorded as cytomegalovirus-associated.

Produced via immunoSEQ multiplex PCR; TCRdb's table is partial and in-frame only. The top ten hold under 5% of the sample, which has 110,000 or so clones, 86% seen once. To note about this clone: Its specificity is not known.

This receptor was obtained from a man younger than 30 in good health and CMV-seronegative. Sequencing was carried out using PBMCs.

CDR3 coding DNA: TGTGCCAGCAGCCAAGCACCCGGGACAGCCTCCTACGAGCAGTACTTC. This sequence encodes CASSQAPGTASYEQYF. The chain carries TRBV14 and TRBJ2-7; TRBD1 matches 7 bases. Germline V gene lookup returns CDR1 SGHDN and CDR2 FVKESK. The CDR3 is made up of 16 amino acids. V gave up 1 base and J gave up 0 bases; unmatched junction bases: 6.